The 16 T cell receptor beta chains reported below all come from one sample, sequenced in a study of T-cell reconstitution after alpha-beta-depleted transplantation in children. As it was prepared, the TCRbeta library received unique molecular identifiers. MiXCR, run by TCRdb on the PCR reads, gives a single entry per CDR3 protein. Altogether about 540,000 distinct CDR3 sequences are present, 25% to 30% being singletons, with the ten largest covering approximately 33%. This sample comprised PBMCs, obtained before TCRalphabeta/CD19-depleted stem cell transplant. The receptors were gathered from a boy less than two years old with Wiskott-Aldrich syndrome, due to receive a stem cell transplant.

The chain uses TRBV24-1 and TRBJ2-3; D is uncertain. The CDR3 runs 14 residues. The germline gives CDR1 KGHDR, CDR2 SFDVKD. V dropped 3 bases and J dropped 1 base, with 7 bases sitting between them. The CDR3 spells CATSDRYGTDTQYF. For the CDR3, the DNA is TGTGCCACCAGTGATCGCTACGGCACAGATACGCAGTATTTT.

The CDR3 sequence is CASSLDQGQETQYF. CDR3 nucleotide sequence: TGTGCCAGCAGCTTGGACCAGGGCCAAGAGACCCAGTACTTC. The chain links TRBV5-6 to TRBJ2-5; possible D gene TRBD1, 5 bases. CDR3 length: 14 residues. Trimming removed 0 bases from V and 1 base from J, with 7 bases in between. Germline values: CDR1 SGHDT, CDR2 YYEEEE.

The chain carries TRBV12-3 or TRBV12-4 and TRBJ2-1; 7 nucleotides align to TRBD1. This CDR3 is 16 amino acids long. The junction had 12 bases not matched to a gene; V was cut back by 5 bases and J by 5 bases. The DNA for the CDR3 is TGTGCCAGCAGTCCGATTCCGGGACAGCGACACAATGAGCAGTTCTTC. It encodes CASSPIPGQRHNEQFF.

The chain couples TRBV3-1 to TRBJ2-7; 9 nucleotides match TRBD2. The CDR3 extends over 15 amino acids. Trimming took 4 bases from V and 3 from J; bases not matched to a gene: 7. Germline loops: CDR1 LGHDT, CDR2 YNNKEL (reference sequence). CDR3 region: CASSLKTSGIYEQYF. The CDR3 DNA follows: TGTGCCAGCAGCCTAAAGACTAGCGGAATCTACGAGCAGTACTTC.

The rearrangement links TRBV7-2 to TRBJ2-2, with TRBD1 identical over 8 bases. The CDR3 runs 13 residues. Looked up from germline, CDR1 is SGHTA and CDR2 is FQGNSA. J lost 10 bases, V lost 4 bases, and 5 bases had no gene match. The CDR3 region has the DNA TGTGCCAGCAGCTACCAGGGGGCTGTGGAGCTGTTTTTT. It encodes CASSYQGAVELFF.

J is TRBJ2-4 and V is TRBV20-1, with D possibly being TRBD1 or TRBD2 (6 bases each). This CDR3 comprises 14 residues. Germline loops: CDR1 DFQATT, CDR2 SNEGSKA (reference sequence). With 6 bases removed from V and 0 bases from J, the gap between germline ends came to 12 bases. The CDR3 sequence is CSAQQGLAKNIQYF. CDR3 nucleotide sequence: TGCAGTGCCCAACAGGGACTAGCCAAAAACATTCAGTACTTC.

The chain is built from TRBV29-1 and TRBJ2-7, with D maybe TRBD2 (7 bases). This CDR3 contains 16 residues. Germline V gene sequence: CDR1 SQVTM, CDR2 ANQGSEA. Trimming took 4 bases from V and 0 from J, leaving 19 bases between them. CDR3 bases: TGCAGCGTTGTAGGGGGACGGGGGAGGGGCTCCTACGAGCAGTACTTC. Its protein is CSVVGGRGRGSYEQYF.

This chain uses TRBV20-1 with TRBJ1-3; the D is unclear. V was pared by 0 bases and J by 7 bases, with 4 bases between. The CDR3 has 11 amino acids. Germline CDR1 reads DFQATT; CDR2 reads SNEGSKA (reference sequence). The CDR3 here is CSARDKNTIYF. DNA for the CDR3: TGCAGTGCTAGAGATAAGAACACCATATATTTT.

The chain couples TRBV28 to TRBJ1-5; D gene uncertain. CDR1 and CDR2 (germline): MDHEN, SYDVKM. There are 12 residues in the CDR3. Trimming removed 3 bases at V and 7 bases at J, with 7 bases between. For the CDR3, the DNA is TGTGCCAGCAGTTTCCTGCGGCAGCCCCAGCATTTT. Translating it yields CASSFLRQPQHF.

The chain couples TRBV27 to TRBJ2-1, with a weak D call TRBD1 (6 bases). This CDR3 region has 16 residues. Germline CDR1 and CDR2: MNHEY and SMNVEV (reference sequence). The germline V and J ends were trimmed by 3 bases and 4 bases, with 16 bases remaining between them. CDR3 protein: CASSFRGIPEYNEQFF. The DNA for the CDR3 is TGTGCCAGCAGTTTTAGGGGGATACCTGAATACAATGAGCAGTTCTTC.

The chain carries TRBV9 and TRBJ2-3, with 9 bases fitting TRBD2. V trimming: 0 bases; J trimming: 2 bases; junction bases outside the gene matches: 4. Germline V gene lookup returns CDR1 SGDLS and CDR2 YYNGEE. CDR3 length: 16 amino acids. CDR3 DNA sequence: TGTGCCAGCAGCGTAGTCGGCGGGGGGGTCACAGATACGCAGTATTTT. It translates to CASSVVGGGVTDTQYF.

This clonotype occurred a few times. The CDR3 DNA follows: TGTGCCACCAGTTTCAGGGGGAGCTCCTACAATGAGCAGTTCTTC. It encodes CATSFRGSSYNEQFF. This sequence joins TRBV24-1 and TRBJ2-1; 7 bases map to TRBD1. Trimming removed 6 bases from V and 0 bases from J; junction bases left unmatched: 4. CDR1 and CDR2 (germline): KGHDR, SFDVKD. The CDR3 covers 15 residues.

V and J are TRBV20-1 and TRBJ2-3; 8 bases are a match to TRBD1. The J segment lost 9 bases and the V segment lost 5 bases, leaving 10 bases of the junction unmatched. The CDR3 length is 13 residues. Germline V gene lookup returns CDR1 DFQATT and CDR2 SNEGSKA (reference sequence). For the CDR3, the DNA is TGCAGTGCTCGGGGACAGGCTTTGGGAACGCAGTATTTT. Its protein product is CSARGQALGTQYF.

In its sample, this clonotype was seen a few times. The J gene is TRBJ2-1, the V gene TRBV7-3; D unclear. In germline, CDR1 is SGHTA, CDR2 FQGTGA. V lost 1 base and J lost 0, with 10 bases in between. The CDR3 extends over 16 amino acids. CDR3 DNA sequence: TGTGCCAGCAGCTTAATTAGTGGAATCTCCTACAATGAGCAGTTCTTC. Its translation: CASSLISGISYNEQFF.

The chain combines TRBV29-1 with TRBJ2-5; D gene unclear. This CDR3 comprises 13 residues. Germline assignment: CDR1 SQVTM and CDR2 ANQGSEA. V lost 7 bases and J 4 bases, leaving 16 bases between the germline ends. The CDR3 region is CSAPARSRETQYF. CDR3 DNA: TGCAGCGCCCCGGCTCGGAGTCGAGAGACCCAGTACTTC.

In this sample, this clonotype turned up many times. V is TRBV5-1 and J is TRBJ2-5; 13 bases agree with TRBD2. With 4 bases clipped from V and 5 bases from J, the junction kept 8 bases outside the gene matches. This CDR3 is built from 16 residues. CDR1 SGHRS and CDR2 YFSETQ come from the germline V gene. CDR3 DNA: TGCGCCAGCAGCCCCAGGACTAGCGGGAGAGGGGAGACCCAGTACTTC. Translating gives CASSPRTSGRGETQYF.